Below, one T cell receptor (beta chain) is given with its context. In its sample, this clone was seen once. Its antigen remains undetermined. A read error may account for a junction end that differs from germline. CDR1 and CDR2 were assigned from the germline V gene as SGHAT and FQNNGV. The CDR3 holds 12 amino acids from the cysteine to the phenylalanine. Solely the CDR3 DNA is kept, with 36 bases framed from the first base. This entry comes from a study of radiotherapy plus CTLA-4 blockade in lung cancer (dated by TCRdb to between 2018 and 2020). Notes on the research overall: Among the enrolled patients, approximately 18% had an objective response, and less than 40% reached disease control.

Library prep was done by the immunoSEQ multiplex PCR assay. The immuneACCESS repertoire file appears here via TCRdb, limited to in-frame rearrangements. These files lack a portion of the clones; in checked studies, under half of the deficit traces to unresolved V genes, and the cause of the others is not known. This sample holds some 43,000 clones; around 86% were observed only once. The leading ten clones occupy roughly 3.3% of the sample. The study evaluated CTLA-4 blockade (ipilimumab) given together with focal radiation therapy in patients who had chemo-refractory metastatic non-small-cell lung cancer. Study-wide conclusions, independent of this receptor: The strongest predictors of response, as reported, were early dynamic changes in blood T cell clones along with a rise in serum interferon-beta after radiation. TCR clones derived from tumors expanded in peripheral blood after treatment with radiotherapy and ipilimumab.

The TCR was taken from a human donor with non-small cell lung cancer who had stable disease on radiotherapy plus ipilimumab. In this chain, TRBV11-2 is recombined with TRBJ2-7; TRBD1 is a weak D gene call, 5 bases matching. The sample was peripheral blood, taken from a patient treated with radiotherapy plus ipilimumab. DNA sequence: TGTGCCAGCAGCTTAGATAACAGGACACCCGACTTC. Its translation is CASSLDNRTPDF.